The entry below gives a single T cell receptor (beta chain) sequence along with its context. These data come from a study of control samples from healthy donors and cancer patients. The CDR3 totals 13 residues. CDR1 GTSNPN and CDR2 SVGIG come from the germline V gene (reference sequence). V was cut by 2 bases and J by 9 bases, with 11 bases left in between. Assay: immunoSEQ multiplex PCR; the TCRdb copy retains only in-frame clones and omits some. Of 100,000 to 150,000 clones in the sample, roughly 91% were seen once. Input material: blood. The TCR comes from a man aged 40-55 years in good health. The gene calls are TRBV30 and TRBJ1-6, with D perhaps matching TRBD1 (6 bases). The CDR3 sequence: CAWSQQGISPLHF. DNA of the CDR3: TGTGCCTGGAGTCAGCAGGGGATTTCACCCCTCCACTTT.